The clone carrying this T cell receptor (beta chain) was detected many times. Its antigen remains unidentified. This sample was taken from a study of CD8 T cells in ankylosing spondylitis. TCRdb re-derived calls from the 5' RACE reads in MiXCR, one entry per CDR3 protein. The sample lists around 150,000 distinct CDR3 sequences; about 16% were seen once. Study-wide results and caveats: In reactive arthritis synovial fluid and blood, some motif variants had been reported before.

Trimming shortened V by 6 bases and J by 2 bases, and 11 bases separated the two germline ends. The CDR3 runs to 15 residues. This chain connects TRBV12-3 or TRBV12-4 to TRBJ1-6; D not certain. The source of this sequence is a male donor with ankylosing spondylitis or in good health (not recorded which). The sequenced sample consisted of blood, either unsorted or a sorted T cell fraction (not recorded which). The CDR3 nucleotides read TGTGCCAGCAGGGAAGCAGATACCTATAATTCACCCCTCCACTTT. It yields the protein CASREADTYNSPLHF.